Listed here are 8 T cell receptor beta chains from one sample, sequenced in a study of cytomegalovirus exposure and HLA in healthy donors. The PCR used 60 Vbeta and 13 Jbeta primers. This table comes from immunoSEQ multiplex PCR, and its TCRdb copy is limited to in-frame clones, with some not included. This table has some 200,000 clones, 80% to 85% appearing once. The sequencing sample was made of PBMCs. All receptors come from a woman aged 18-35 years in good health and CMV-seronegative.

The chain carries TRBV5-8 and TRBJ2-3; D is unclear. CDR1 is SGHTS and CDR2 is YDEGEE in the germline V gene. CDR3 length equals 14 residues. V gave up 2 bases and J gave up 0 bases, with 7 bases separating them. The CDR3 DNA reads TGTGCCAGCAGCTTCCTTTTAAGCACAGATACGCAGTATTTT. It specifies CASSFLLSTDTQYF.

The rearrangement links TRBV6-6 to TRBJ1-5; D remains unclear. Germline V CDR1 and CDR2: MNHNY, SVGAGI (reference sequence). This CDR3 has 13 amino acids. The V gene lost 1 base and the J gene lost 7 bases, with 8 bases spanning the gap. Here the CDR3 reads CASSYLQVQPQHF. CDR3 DNA sequence: TGTGCCAGCAGTTACTTACAAGTACAGCCCCAGCATTTT.

J is TRBJ2-1 and V is TRBV6-5; 8 nucleotides match TRBD2. The germline gives CDR1 MNHEY, CDR2 SVGAGI. J was trimmed by 1 base and V by 11 bases; bases with no gene match: 10. This CDR3 is 15 amino acids long. The CDR3 sequence is CARAGGLRSYNEQFF. The CDR3 bases are TGTGCCCGCGCGGGGGGCCTTAGGTCCTACAATGAGCAGTTCTTC.

V and J are TRBV27 and TRBJ1-2, with 9 bases identical to TRBD1. The CDR3 extends over 15 amino acids. J was trimmed by 4 bases and V by 6 bases; bases with no gene match: 9. CDR1 is MNHEY and CDR2 is SMNVEV in the germline V gene (reference sequence). The CDR3: CASSAADRGFYGYTF. CDR3 nucleotides: TGTGCCAGCAGCGCCGCGGACAGGGGCTTCTATGGCTACACCTTC.

The chain joins TRBV5-1 to TRBJ2-5; D remains ambiguous. The CDR3 consists of 14 residues. Looked up from germline, CDR1 is SGHRS and CDR2 is YFSETQ. V was clipped by 0 bases and J by 11 bases, with 17 bases between them. CDR3: CASSLEPPRTEQYF. The CDR3 DNA is TGCGCCAGCAGCTTGGAACCGCCGAGAACGGAGCAGTACTTC.

This clone appeared once. The CDR3 nucleotides are TGTGCCTGGAGTAGTACCATTGGCGGCTACACCTTC. Protein product: CAWSSTIGGYTF. The chain has TRBV30 and TRBJ1-2; D is undetermined. The ends were cut back, 2 bases at V and 8 bases at J, with 12 bases in the middle. The CDR3 has 12 residues. Per germline, CDR1 GTSNPN and CDR2 SVGIG (reference sequence).

The chain has TRBV6-5 and TRBJ1-2, with D tentatively TRBD1 (6 bases). CDR3 size: 15 residues. Germline V gives CDR1 MNHEY, CDR2 SVGAGI. V gave up 5 bases and J gave up 4 bases, with 17 bases separating them. The CDR3 reads CASSPLWVQGYGYTF. The CDR3 DNA sequence: TGTGCCAGCAGTCCCTTGTGGGTACAGGGCTATGGCTACACCTTC.

This chain connects TRBV9 to TRBJ2-3; weak D call: TRBD1 (5 bases). This CDR3 spans 16 amino acids. V gave up 5 bases and J gave up 3 bases, with 19 bases separating them. Germline V gene sequence: CDR1 SGDLS, CDR2 YYNGEE. CDR3 sequence reads: CASSNRPSSSTDTQYF. In DNA, the CDR3 is TGTGCCAGCAGTAACAGGCCCTCAAGTAGTACAGATACGCAGTATTTT. Combining the CDR3 with reference TRBV9 and TRBJ2-3 gives the whole variable domain DSGVTQTPKHLITATGQRVTLRCSPRSGDLSVYWYQQSLDQGLQFLIQYYNGEERAKGNILERFSAQQFPDLHSELNLSSLELGDSALYFCASSNRPSSSTDTQYFGPGTRLTVL.